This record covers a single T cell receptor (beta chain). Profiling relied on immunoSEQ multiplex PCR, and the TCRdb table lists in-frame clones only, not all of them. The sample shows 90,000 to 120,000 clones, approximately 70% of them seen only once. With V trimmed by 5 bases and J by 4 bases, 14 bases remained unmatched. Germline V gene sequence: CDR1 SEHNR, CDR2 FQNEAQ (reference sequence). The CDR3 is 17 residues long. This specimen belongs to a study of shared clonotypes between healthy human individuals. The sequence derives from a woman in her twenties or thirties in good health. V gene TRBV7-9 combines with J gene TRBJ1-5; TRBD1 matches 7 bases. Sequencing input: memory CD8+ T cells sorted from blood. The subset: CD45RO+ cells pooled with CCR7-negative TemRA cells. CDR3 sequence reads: CASSPVRGRSQNQPQHF. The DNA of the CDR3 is TGTGCCAGCAGCCCCGTGAGGGGGCGATCTCAAAATCAGCCCCAGCATTTT.